This T cell receptor (beta chain) emerged from a study of T cell responses to AZD1222 COVID-19 vaccine. CDR1 and CDR2 (germline): MNHEY, SVGEGT. V was clipped by 6 bases and J by 1 base; unmatched bases: 2. There are 13 residues in the CDR3. The protocol was immunoSEQ multiplex PCR, while the TCRdb copy is restricted to in-frame clones and leaves out a portion. The sample holds 100,000 or so clones, over 75% seen once. This chain joins TRBV6-2 or TRBV6-3 and TRBJ1-1; 7 bases line up with TRBD1. The sequenced sample was peripheral blood, obtained on day 0 of AZD1222 vaccination. The receptor was derived from an adult in good health. CDR3 sequence reads: CASSDRANTEAFF. In DNA form, the CDR3 reads TGTGCCAGCAGCGACAGGGCGAACACTGAAGCTTTCTTT.